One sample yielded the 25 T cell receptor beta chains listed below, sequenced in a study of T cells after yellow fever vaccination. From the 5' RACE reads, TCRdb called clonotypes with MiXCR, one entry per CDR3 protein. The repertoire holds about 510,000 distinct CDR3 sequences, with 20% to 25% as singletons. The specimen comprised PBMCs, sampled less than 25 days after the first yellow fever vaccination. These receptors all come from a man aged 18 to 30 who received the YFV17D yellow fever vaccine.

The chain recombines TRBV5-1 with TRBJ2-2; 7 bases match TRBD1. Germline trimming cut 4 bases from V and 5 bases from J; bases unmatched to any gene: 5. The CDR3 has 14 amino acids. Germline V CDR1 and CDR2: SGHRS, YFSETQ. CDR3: CASSPWTGTGELFF. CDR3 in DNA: TGCGCCAGCAGCCCTTGGACAGGAACCGGGGAGCTGTTTTTT.

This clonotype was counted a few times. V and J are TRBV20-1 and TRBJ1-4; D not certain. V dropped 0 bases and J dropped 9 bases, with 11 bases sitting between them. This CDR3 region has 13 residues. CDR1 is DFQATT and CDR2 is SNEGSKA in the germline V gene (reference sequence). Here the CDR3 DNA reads TGCAGTGCTAGAGAGGCGGTTGATAAAAAACTGTTTTTT. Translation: CSAREAVDKKLFF.

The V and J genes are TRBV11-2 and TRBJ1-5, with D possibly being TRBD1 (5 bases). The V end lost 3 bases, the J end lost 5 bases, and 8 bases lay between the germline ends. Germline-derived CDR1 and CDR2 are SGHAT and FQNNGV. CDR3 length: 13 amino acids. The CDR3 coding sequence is TGTGCCAGCAGCTTGACAGAATATCAGCCCCAGCATTTT. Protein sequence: CASSLTEYQPQHF.

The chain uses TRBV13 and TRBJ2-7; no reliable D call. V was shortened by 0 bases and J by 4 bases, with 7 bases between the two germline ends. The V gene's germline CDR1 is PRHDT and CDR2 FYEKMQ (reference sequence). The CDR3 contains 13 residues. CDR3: CASSLGNGYEQYF. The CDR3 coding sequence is TGTGCCAGCAGCTTAGGGAACGGATACGAGCAGTACTTC.

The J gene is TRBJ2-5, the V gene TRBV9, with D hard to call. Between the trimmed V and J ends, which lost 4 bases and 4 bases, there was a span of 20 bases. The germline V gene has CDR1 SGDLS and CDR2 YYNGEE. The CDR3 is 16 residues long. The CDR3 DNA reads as TGTGCCAGCAGCCCCCATGAAGTTCCGAAAGGAGAGACCCAGTACTTC. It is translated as CASSPHEVPKGETQYF. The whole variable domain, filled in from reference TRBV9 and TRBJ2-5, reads DSGVTQTPKHLITATGQRVTLRCSPRSGDLSVYWYQQSLDQGLQFLIQYYNGEERAKGNILERFSAQQFPDLHSELNLSSLELGDSALYFCASSPHEVPKGETQYFGPGTRLLVL.

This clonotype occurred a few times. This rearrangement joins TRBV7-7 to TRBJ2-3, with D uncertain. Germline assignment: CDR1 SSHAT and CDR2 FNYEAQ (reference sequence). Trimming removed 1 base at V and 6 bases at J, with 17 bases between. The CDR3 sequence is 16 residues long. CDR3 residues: CASSLESATLNDTQYF. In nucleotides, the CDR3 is TGTGCCAGCAGCTTAGAATCGGCGACCCTGAATGATACGCAGTATTTT. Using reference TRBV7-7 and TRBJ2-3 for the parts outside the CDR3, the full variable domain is GAGVSQSPRYKVTKRGQDVTLRCDPISSHATLYWYQQALGQGPEFLTYFNYEAQPDKSGLPSDRFSAERPEGSISTLTIQRTEQRDSAMYRCASSLESATLNDTQYFGPGTRLTVL.

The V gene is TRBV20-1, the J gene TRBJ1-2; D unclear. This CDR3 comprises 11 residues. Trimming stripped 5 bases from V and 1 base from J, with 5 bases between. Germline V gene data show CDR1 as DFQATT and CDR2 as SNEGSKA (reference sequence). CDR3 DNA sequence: TGCAGTGCTCGACTTAACTATGGCTACACCTTC. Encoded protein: CSARLNYGYTF.

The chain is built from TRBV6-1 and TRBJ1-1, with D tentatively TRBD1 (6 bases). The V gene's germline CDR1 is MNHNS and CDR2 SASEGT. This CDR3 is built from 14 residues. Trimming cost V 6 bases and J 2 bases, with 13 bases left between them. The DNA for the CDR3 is TGTGCCAGCAGGCCCAGGGGAGGAAACACTGAAGCTTTCTTT. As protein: CASRPRGGNTEAFF.

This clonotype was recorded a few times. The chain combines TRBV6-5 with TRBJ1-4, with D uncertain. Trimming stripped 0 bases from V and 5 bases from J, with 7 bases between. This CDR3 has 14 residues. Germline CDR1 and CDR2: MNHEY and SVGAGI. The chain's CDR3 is CASSYSYRNEKLFF. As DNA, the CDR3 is TGTGCCAGCAGTTACTCGTATAGGAATGAAAAACTGTTTTTT.

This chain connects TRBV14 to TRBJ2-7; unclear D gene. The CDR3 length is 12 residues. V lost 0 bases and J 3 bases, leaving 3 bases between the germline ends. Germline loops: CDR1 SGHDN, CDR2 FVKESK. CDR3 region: CASSQDYYEQYF. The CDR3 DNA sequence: TGTGCCAGCAGCCAAGATTACTACGAGCAGTACTTC.

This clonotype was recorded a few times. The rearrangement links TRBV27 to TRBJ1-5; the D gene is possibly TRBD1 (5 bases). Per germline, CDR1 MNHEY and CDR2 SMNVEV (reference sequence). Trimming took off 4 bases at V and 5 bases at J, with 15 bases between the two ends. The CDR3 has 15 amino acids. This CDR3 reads CASSSRTGVDQPQHF. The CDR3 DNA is TGTGCCAGCAGTTCCCGGACGGGGGTCGATCAGCCCCAGCATTTT.

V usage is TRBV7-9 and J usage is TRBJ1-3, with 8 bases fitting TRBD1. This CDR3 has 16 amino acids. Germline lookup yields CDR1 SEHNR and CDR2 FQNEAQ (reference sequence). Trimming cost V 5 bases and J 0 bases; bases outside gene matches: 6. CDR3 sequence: CASSPTGDPSGNTIYF. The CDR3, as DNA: TGTGCCAGCAGCCCGACAGGGGACCCCTCTGGAAACACCATATATTTT.

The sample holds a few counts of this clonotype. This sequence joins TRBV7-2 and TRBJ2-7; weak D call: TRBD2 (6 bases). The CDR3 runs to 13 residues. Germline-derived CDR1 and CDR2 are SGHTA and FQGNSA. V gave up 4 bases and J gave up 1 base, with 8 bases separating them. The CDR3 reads CASSWRGSYEQYV. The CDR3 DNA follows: TGTGCCAGCAGCTGGCGGGGTTCCTACGAGCAGTACGTC.

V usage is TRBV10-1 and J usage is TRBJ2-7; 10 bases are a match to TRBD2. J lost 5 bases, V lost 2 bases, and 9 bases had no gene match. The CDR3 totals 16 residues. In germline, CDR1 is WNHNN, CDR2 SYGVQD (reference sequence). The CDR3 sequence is CASSEASSGGRDEQYF. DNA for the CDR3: TGCGCCAGCAGTGAGGCTTCTAGCGGGGGTCGCGACGAGCAGTACTTC.

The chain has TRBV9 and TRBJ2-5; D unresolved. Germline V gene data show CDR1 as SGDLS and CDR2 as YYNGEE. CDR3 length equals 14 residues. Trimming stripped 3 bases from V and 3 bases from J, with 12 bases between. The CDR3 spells CASSGTNREETQYF. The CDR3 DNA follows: TGTGCCAGCAGCGGCACTAACCGCGAAGAGACCCAGTACTTC.

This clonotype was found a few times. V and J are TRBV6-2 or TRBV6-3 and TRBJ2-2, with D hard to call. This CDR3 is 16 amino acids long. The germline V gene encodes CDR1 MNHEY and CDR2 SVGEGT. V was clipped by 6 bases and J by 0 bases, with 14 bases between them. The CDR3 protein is CASRQSRQANTGELFF. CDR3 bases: TGTGCCAGCAGACAATCTCGGCAGGCGAACACCGGGGAGCTGTTTTTT.

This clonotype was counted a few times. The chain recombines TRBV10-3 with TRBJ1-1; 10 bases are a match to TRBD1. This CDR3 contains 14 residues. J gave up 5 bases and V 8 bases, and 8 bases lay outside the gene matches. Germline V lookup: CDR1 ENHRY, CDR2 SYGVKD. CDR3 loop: CAISWTGGRTEAFF. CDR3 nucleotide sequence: TGTGCCATCTCTTGGACAGGGGGAAGGACTGAAGCTTTCTTT.

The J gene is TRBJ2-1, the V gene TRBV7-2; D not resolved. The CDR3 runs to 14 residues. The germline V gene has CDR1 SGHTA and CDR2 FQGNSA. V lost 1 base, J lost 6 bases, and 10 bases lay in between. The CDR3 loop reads CASSLVVGGNEQFF. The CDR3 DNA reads TGTGCCAGCAGCTTAGTTGTCGGTGGCAATGAGCAGTTCTTC.

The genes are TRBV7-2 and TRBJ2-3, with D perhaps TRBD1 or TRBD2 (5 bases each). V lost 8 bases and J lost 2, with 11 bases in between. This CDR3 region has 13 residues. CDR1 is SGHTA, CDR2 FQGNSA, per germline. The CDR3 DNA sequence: TGTGCCAGCGCTCGGGGCCACACAGATACGCAGTATTTT. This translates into CASARGHTDTQYF.

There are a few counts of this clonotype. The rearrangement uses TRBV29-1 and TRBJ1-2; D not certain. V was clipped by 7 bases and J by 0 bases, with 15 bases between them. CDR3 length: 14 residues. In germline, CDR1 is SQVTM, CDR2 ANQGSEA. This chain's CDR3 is CSGSNSYSNYGYTF. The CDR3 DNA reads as TGCAGCGGCTCAAACAGCTACTCTAACTATGGCTACACCTTC. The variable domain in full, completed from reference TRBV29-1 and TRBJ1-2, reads SAVISQKPSRDICQRGTSLTIQCQVDSQVTMMFWYRQQPGQSLTLIATANQGSEATYESGFVIDKFPISRPNLTFSTLTVSNMSPEDSSIYLCSGSNSYSNYGYTFGSGTRLTVV.

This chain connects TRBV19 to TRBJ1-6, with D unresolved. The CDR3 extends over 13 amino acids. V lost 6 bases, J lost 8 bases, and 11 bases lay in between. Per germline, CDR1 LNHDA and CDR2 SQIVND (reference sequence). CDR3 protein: CASRLVFDSPLHF. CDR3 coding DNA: TGTGCCAGTAGGCTGGTTTTTGATTCACCCCTCCACTTT.

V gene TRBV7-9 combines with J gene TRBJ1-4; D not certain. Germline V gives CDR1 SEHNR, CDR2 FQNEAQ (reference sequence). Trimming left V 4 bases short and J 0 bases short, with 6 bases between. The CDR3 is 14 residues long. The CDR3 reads CASSYQATNEKLFF. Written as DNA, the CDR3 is TGTGCCAGCAGCTACCAAGCAACTAATGAAAAACTGTTTTTT.

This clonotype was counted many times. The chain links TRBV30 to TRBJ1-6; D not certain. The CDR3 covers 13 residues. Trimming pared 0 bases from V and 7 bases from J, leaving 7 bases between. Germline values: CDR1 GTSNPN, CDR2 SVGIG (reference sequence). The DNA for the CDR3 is TGTGCCTGGAGTGTATACGAGAATTCACCCCTCCACTTT. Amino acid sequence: CAWSVYENSPLHF.

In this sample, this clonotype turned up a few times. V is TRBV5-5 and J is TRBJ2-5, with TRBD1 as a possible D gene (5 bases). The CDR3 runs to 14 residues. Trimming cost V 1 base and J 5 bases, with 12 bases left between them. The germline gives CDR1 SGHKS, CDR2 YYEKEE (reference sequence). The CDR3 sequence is CASSLPQGVETQYF. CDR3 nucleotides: TGTGCCAGCAGCTTGCCCCAGGGTGTGGAGACCCAGTACTTC.

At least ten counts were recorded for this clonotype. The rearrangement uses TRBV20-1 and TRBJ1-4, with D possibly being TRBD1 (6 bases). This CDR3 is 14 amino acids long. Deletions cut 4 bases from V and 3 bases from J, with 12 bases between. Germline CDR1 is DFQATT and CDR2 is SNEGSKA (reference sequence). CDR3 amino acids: CSATLGAANEKLFF. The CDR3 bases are TGCAGTGCTACCCTGGGGGCAGCTAATGAAAAACTGTTTTTT.